One sample yielded the 2 T cell receptor beta chains listed below, sequenced in a study of shared clonotypes between healthy human individuals. Data came from immunoSEQ multiplex PCR; TCRdb stores just in-frame clones and leaves some out. This table has about 1.9 million clones, about 94% appearing once. CD45RO negativity and positive selection for CCR7 defined naive CD8 cells, a population that excluded terminally differentiated effector memory CD45RA+ cells. Specimen: naive CD8+ T cells from PBMCs. The receptors derive from a young man in good health. Some clones in this sample may be carry-over from other donors' samples.

In the case of this clone: At the DNA level, this CDR3 is encoded by other sequences in the same sample as well. V is TRBV7-8 and J is TRBJ2-1, with D maybe TRBD1 (6 bases). The CDR3 consists of 15 residues. The V gene's germline CDR1 is SGHVS and CDR2 FQNEAQ. Between the trimmed V and J ends, which lost 2 bases and 1 base, there was a span of 9 bases. CDR3 bases: TGTGCCAGCAGCTTATTAAGGGGGTCCTACAATGAGCAGTTCTTC. Its translation is CASSLLRGSYNEQFF.

The chain has TRBV4-3 and TRBJ2-2, with 8 bases matching TRBD2. The CDR3 covers 14 residues. CDR1 is LGHNA and CDR2 is YSLEER in the germline V gene. V was pared by 7 bases and J by 4 bases, with 5 bases of the junction left unmatched. The CDR3 DNA reads TGCGCCAGCAAGACTAGCGAAGGCACCGGGGAGCTGTTTTTT. Encoded protein: CASKTSEGTGELFF.